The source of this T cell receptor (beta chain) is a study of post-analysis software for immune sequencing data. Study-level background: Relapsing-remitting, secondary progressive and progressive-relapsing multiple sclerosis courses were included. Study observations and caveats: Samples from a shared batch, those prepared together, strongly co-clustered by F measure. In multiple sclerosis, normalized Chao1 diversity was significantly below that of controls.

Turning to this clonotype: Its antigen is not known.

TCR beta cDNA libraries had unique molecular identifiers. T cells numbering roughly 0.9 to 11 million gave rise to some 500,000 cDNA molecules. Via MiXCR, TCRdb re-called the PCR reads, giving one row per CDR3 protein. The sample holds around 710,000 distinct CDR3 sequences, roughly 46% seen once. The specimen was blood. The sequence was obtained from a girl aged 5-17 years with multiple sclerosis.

This CDR3 is CASSFAPPYEQYF. CDR3 bases: TGTGCCAGCAGTTTTGCGCCGCCCTACGAGCAGTACTTC. V and J are TRBV27 and TRBJ2-7, with D uncertain. This CDR3 spans 13 amino acids. The germline CDR1 and CDR2 sequences are MNHEY and SMNVEV (reference sequence). Trimming took 3 bases from V and 2 from J, leaving 8 bases between them.